This entry features one T cell receptor beta chain sequence. TEMRA cells were FACS-enriched, while CD8+ and CD4+ T cells were negatively isolated. This sample was included in a study of CD8 T cells in Susac syndrome. The germline V and J ends were trimmed by 7 bases and 3 bases, with 10 bases remaining between them. This CDR3 spans 12 amino acids. Germline V gene data show CDR1 as MDHEN and CDR2 as SYDVKM. With random hexamers, roughly 0.45 to 1 ug RNA was reverse transcribed. Amplification of TCR beta CDR3 across 54 Vbeta and 13 Jbeta was performed with immunoSEQ multiplex PCR. TCRdb passed the immunoSEQ multiplex PCR reads through MiXCR, listing each CDR3 protein once. The data show over 350,000 distinct CDR3 sequences, more than 80% seen once.

The rearrangement uses TRBV28 and TRBJ2-7; a weak D match, TRBD1 (5 bases). This sequence was found in a human donor with multiple sclerosis. Specimen: CD8+ T cells from PBMCs. Here the CDR3 DNA reads TGTGCCAGCACGGGCAGGGTCTACGAGCAGTACTTC. It yields the protein CASTGRVYEQYF.